This T cell receptor beta chain is drawn from a study of blood T cells in healthy people across ages. The table lists this clonotype with a few counts. Germline CDR1 SEHNR, CDR2 FQNEAQ (reference sequence). Trimming shortened V by 5 bases and J by 1 base, and 14 bases separated the two germline ends. The CDR3 consists of 15 residues. Sample-barcoded 5' priming and a J-beta primer mix drove a second PCR of roughly 7 to 11 cycles. TCRdb called the 5' RACE reads again in MiXCR, with one record for every CDR3 protein. The table lists about 780,000 distinct CDR3 sequences, roughly 46% of them singletons. The receptor's source is an elderly man in good health. Input material: blood. The chain joins TRBV7-9 to TRBJ2-5; D is possibly TRBD1 (5 bases). The CDR3 protein is CASSPRGRAQETQYF. CDR3 coding DNA: TGTGCCAGCAGCCCGAGAGGCAGGGCCCAAGAGACCCAGTACTTC.